This T cell receptor (beta chain) was recovered during a study of cytomegalovirus exposure and HLA in healthy donors. Study summary: The same platform was used for the 100 to 150 validation repertoires and the roughly 720 first-cohort repertoires, a later analysis reported. Study conclusions and caveats: The classifier reportedly diagnosed cytomegalovirus status with high specificity and sensitivity. In the roughly 120 validation repertoires, a later analysis found that first-cohort TCR clusters tended to co-occur. Confirmation in vitro established that a few CMV-associated chains were specific for CMV antigens.

Unmatched junction bases numbered 3, after V lost 4 bases and J lost 8 bases. The CDR3 is 14 residues long. In germline, CDR1 is SGDLS, CDR2 YYNGEE. Points on this clone: Antigen unknown.

Profiling relied on immunoSEQ multiplex PCR, and the TCRdb table lists in-frame clones only, not all of them. In the table there are 55,000 to 70,000 clones, roughly 89% of which are singletons. The sequencing input was PBMCs. The clonotype originates from a woman between 18 and 29 years old in good health and CMV-seronegative. The chain combines TRBV9 with TRBJ2-1, with 13 bases lining up with TRBD2. The CDR3 DNA reads as TGTGCCAGCAGCACTAGCGGGAGGGCCGATGAGCAGTTCTTC. It specifies CASSTSGRADEQFF.